The following is a T cell receptor (beta chain) sequence with its context. The data stem from a study of blood T cell repertoires in COVID-19. Study summary: PBMCs, B-cell-depleted T cells, or T cells provided the cDNA or gDNA that made up the material.

In the authors' workflow: Amplification of reference gene primers provided the estimated nucleated cell counts. Assay used: immunoSEQ multiplex PCR; TCRdb lists only in-frame clones, some missing. V, J and clone size reflect that table, while D and trimming were determined from the DNA. The sample has 350,000 to 400,000 clones, 85% to 90% seen once; the top ten hold more than 0.85%. The CDR3 sequence is 18 residues long. V lost 3 bases, J lost 0 bases, and 10 bases stayed unmatched. Germline loops: CDR1 MDHEN, CDR2 SYDVKM. Individuals drawn from around 25 US areas were roughly 18 to 95 years old. This sequence was found in a woman between 25 and 40 years old with acute COVID-19. This sequence joins TRBV28 and TRBJ1-3; 8 nucleotides match TRBD1. The sequenced sample consisted of PBMCs or T cells enriched from blood (not recorded which). The CDR3 sequence: CASSFRSGGLASGNTIYF. DNA of the CDR3: TGTGCCAGCAGTTTTAGGTCAGGGGGCCTAGCCTCTGGAAACACCATATATTTT.